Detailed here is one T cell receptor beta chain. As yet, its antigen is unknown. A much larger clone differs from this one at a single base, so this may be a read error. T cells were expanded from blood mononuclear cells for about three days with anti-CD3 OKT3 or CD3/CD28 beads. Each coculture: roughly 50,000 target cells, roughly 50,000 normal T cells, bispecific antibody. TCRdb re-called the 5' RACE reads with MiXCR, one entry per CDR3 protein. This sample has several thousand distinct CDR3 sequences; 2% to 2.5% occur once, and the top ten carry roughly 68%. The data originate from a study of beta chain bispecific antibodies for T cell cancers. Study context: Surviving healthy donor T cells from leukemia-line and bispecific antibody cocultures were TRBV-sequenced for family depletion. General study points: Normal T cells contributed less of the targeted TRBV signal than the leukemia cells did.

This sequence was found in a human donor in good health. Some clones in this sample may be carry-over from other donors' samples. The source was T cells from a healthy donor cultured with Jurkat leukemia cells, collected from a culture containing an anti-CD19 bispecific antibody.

CDR3 sequence: CASSCQGARDNEQFF. CDR3 DNA sequence: TGTGCCAGCAGTTGCCAGGGGGCAAGGGACAATGAGCAGTTCTTC. This chain uses TRBV6-5 with TRBJ2-1, with 8 bases that match TRBD1. This CDR3 is 15 amino acids long. CDR1 and CDR2 from the germline V gene are MNHEY and SVGAGI. J lost 5 bases, V lost 4 bases, and 7 bases had no gene match.